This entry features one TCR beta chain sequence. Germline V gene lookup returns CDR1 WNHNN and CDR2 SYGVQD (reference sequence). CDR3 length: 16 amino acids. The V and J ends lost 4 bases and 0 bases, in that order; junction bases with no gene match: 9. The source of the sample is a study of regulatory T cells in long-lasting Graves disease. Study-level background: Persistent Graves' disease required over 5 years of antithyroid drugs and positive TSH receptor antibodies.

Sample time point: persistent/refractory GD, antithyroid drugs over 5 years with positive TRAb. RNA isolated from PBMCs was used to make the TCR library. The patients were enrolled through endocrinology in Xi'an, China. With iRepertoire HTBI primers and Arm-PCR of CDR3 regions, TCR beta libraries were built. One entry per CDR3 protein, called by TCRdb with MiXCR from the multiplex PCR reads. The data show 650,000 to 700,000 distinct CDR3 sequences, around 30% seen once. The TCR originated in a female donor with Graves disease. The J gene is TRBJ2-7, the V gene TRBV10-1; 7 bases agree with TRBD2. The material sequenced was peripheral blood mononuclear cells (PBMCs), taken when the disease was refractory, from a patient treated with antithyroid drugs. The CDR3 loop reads CASSATSASSSYEQYF. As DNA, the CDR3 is TGCGCCAGCAGTGCTACTAGCGCCTCGAGCTCCTACGAGCAGTACTTC.